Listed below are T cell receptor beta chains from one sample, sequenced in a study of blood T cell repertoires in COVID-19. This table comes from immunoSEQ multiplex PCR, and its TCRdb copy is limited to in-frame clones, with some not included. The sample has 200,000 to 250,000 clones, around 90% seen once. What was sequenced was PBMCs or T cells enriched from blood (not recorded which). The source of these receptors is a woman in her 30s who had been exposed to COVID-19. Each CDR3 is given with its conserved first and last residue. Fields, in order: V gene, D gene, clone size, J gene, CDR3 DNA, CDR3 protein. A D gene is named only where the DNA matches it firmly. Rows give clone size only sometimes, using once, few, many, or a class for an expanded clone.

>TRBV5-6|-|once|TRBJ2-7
TGTGCCAGCAGCTACCAGTCGGGATCCTACGAGCAGTACTTC
CASSYQSGSYEQYF
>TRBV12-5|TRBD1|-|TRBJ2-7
TGTGCTAGTGGACGGACAGGGTCCTACGAGCAGTACTTC
CASGRTGSYEQYF
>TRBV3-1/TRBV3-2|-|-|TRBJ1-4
TGTGCCAGCAGCCAAGAGGGGAGGCTTGTGGAAAAACTGTTTTTT
CASSQEGRLVEKLFF
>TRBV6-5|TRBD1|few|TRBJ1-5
TGTGCCAGCAGTTTGCAGGGGGAAATGGAGCCCCAGCATTTT
CASSLQGEMEPQHF
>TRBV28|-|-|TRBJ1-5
TGTGCCTCACGGTCGGTTAACAATCAGCCCCAGCATTTT
CASRSVNNQPQHF
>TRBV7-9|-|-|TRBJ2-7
TGTGCCAGCAGCTTAGAGACTAGGATCCACGAGCAGTACTTC
CASSLETRIHEQYF
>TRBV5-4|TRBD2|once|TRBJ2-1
TGTGCCAGCAGCATCCAAACTAGCGGGATGGGCAATGAGCAGTTCTTC
CASSIQTSGMGNEQFF
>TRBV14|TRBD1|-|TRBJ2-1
TGTGCCAGCAGCCATGGCCCCGGGACAGACTCCTACAATGAGCAGTTCTTC
CASSHGPGTDSYNEQFF
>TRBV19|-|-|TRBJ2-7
TGTGCCAGTACCGTTCTAAGCCACGAGCAGTACTTC
CASTVLSHEQYF
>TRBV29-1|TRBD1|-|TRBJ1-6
TGCAGCGCAAGACAGGGAGGAAATTCACCCCTCCACTTT
CSARQGGNSPLHF
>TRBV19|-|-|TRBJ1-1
TGTGCCAGTAGTATCAGGGTGCTTGGCACTGAAGCTTTCTTT
CASSIRVLGTEAFF
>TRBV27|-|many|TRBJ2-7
TGTGCCAGCAGTTTAGCGGCCCCCTACGAGCAGTACTTC
CASSLAAPYEQYF
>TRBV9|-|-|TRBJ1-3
TGTGCCAGCAGCAATCCACAGGCATCCAGTGGAAACACCATATATTTT
CASSNPQASSGNTIYF
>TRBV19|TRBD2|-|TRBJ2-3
TGTGCCAGTAGTATAGGGGGCGGGAGCAGCGCAGATACGCAGTATTTT
CASSIGGGSSADTQYF
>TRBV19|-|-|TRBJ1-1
TGTGCCAGTAAAGTAGGCGCGGGGGTCGGCACTGAAGCTTTCTTT
CASKVGAGVGTEAFF
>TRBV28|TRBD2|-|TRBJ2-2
TGTGCCAGACCACCCGGGACTAGCGGGAGGACTGGTGCCGGGGAGCTGTTTTTT
CARPPGTSGRTGAGELFF
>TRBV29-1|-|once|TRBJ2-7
TGCAGCGTTGAAACTAGAGTCGAGCAGTACTTC
CSVETRVEQYF
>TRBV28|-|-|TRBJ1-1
TGTGCCAGCAGTTTCCAGTTTAAGAACACTGAAGCTTTCTTT
CASSFQFKNTEAFF
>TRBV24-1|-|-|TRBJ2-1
TGTGCCACCAGTGATTTGCAAAGCGGCAATGAGCAGTTCTTC
CATSDLQSGNEQFF
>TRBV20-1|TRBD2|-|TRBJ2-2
TGCAGTGCTAGTGTTCCGGGACTAGTGTCCGGGGAGCTGTTTTTT
CSASVPGLVSGELFF
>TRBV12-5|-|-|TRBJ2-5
TGTGCTAGTGGTTTGCTCAACCGCCGGGACAAGACGTTGGGGAGAGAGACCCAGTACTTC
CASGLLNRRDKTLGRETQYF
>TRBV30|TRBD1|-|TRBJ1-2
TGTGCCTGGACAGCAGGGGGCTACGGTCCCACCTTC
CAWTAGGYGPTF
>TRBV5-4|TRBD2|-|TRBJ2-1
TGTGCCAGCAGCGTCGCGGGAGGGCCCAAGTTCTTC
CASSVAGGPKFF
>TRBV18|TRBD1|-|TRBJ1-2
TGTGCCAGCTCACCGGGACAGGAGTCGTATGGCTACACCTTC
CASSPGQESYGYTF
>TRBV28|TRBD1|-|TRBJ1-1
TGTGCCAGCAGTTTAACAGGGGTAGTGACTGAAGCTTTCTTT
CASSLTGVVTEAFF
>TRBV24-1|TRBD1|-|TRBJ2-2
TGTGCCACCAGTGATCCGAAGACAGGGGGCACCGGGGAGCTGTTTTTT
CATSDPKTGGTGELFF
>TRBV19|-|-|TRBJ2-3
TGTGCCAGTAGTATGGCGGGCCGCACAGATACGCAGTATTTT
CASSMAGRTDTQYF
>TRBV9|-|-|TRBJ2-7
TGTGCCAGCAGTGCGACTGGCTACGAGCAGTACTTC
CASSATGYEQYF
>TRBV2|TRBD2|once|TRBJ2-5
TGTGCCAGCAGTGAACGGGGAGCGGGGGGAGAGACCCAGTACTTC
CASSERGAGGETQYF
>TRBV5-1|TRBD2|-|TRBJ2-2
TGCGCCAGCAGCTTGGAGGGACTAGCGGAGCCGAACACCGGGGAGCTGTTTTTT
CASSLEGLAEPNTGELFF
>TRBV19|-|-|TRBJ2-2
TGTGCCAGTAAGAACGGCGGTGCGAACACCGGGGAGCTGTTTTTT
CASKNGGANTGELFF
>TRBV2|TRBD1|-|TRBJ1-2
TGTGCCAGCAGTTACGACAGGGGGGGTGGCTACACCTTC
CASSYDRGGGYTF
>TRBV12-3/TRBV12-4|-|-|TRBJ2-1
TGTGCCAGCAGTTCGTCTAGGTTCGGTGAGCAGTTCTTC
CASSSSRFGEQFF